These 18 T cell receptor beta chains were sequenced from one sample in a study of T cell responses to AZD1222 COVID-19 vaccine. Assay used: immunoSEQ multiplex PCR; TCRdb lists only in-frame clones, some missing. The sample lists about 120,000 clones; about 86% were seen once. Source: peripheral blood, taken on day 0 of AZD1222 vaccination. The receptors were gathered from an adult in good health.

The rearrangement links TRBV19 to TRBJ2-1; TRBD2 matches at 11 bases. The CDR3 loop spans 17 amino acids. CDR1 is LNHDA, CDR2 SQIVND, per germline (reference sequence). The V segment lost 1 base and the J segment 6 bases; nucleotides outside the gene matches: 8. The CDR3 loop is CASSIVASGGTRNEQFF. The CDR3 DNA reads TGTGCCAGTAGTATAGTGGCTAGCGGGGGGACTCGCAATGAGCAGTTCTTC.

CDR3 amino acids: CASTEGGSPTDTQYF. The CDR3 region has the DNA TGTGCCAGCACTGAGGGGGGGAGTCCTACAGATACGCAGTATTTT. The V call is TRBV28, the J call TRBJ2-3; perhaps TRBD2 as D (7 bases). Trimming stripped 7 bases from V and 3 bases from J, with 17 bases between. Germline lookup yields CDR1 MDHEN and CDR2 SYDVKM. The CDR3 length is 15 residues. The whole variable domain, remainder taken from reference TRBV28 and TRBJ2-3, is DVKVTQSSRYLVKRTGEKVFLECVQDMDHENMFWYRQDPGLGLRLIYFSYDVKMKEKGDIPEGYSVSREKKERFSLILESASTNQTSMYLCASTEGGSPTDTQYFGPGTRLTVL.

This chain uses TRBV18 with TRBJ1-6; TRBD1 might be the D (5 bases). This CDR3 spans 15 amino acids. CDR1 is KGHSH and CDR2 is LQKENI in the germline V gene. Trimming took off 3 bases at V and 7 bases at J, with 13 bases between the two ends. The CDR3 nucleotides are TGTGCCAGCTCACCTTCACAGGTCTTGAATTCACCCCTCCACTTT. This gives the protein CASSPSQVLNSPLHF.

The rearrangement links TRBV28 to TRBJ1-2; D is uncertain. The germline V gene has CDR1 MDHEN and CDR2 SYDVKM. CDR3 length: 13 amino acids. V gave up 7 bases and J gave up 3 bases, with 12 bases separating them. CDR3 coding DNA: TGTGCCAGCACCGACCGGGAGTACTATGGCTACACCTTC. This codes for CASTDREYYGYTF.

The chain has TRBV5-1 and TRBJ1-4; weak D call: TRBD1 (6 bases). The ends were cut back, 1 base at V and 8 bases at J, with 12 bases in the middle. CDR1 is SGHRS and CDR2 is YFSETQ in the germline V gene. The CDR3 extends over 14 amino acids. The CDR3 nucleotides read TGCGCCAGCAGCTTGTCCGGACAGCGGGAAAAACTGTTTTTT. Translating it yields CASSLSGQREKLFF.

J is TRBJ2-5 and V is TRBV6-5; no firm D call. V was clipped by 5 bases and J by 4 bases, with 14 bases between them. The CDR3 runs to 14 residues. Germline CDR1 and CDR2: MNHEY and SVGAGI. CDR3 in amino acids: CASSRMAPRETQYF. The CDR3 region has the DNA TGTGCCAGCAGTAGAATGGCACCTAGAGAGACCCAGTACTTC.

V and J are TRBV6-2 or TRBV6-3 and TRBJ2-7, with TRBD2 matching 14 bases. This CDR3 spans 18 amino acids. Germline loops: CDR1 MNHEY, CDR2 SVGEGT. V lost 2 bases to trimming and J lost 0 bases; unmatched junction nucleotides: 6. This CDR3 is CASSYVRLAGGPSYEQYF. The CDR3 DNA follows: TGTGCCAGCAGTTACGTGAGACTAGCGGGAGGGCCCTCCTACGAGCAGTACTTC.

The chain's CDR3 is CASSLVRNTEAFF. The CDR3 nucleotides read TGTGCCAGCAGCTTAGTCAGGAACACTGAAGCTTTCTTT. The chain is built from TRBV11-2 and TRBJ1-1; D not certain. The V gene's germline CDR1 is SGHAT and CDR2 FQNNGV. Trimming cost V 1 base and J 1 base, with 4 bases left between them. This CDR3 has 13 residues.

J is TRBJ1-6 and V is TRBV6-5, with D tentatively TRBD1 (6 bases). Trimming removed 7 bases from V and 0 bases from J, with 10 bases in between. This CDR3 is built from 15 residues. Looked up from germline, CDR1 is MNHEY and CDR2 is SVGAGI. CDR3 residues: CASTEGGSYNSPLHF. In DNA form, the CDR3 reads TGTGCCAGCACCGAAGGGGGCTCCTATAATTCACCCCTCCACTTT.

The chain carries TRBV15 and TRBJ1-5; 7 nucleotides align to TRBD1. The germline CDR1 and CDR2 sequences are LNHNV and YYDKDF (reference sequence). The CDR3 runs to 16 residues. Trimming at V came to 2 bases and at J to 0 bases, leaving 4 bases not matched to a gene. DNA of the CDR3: TGTGCCACCAGCAGACTCGGGACAGCTAGCAATCAGCCCCAGCATTTT. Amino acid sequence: CATSRLGTASNQPQHF.

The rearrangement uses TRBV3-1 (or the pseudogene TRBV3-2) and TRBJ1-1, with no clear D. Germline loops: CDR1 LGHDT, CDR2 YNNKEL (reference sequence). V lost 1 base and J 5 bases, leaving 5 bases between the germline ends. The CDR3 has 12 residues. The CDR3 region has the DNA TGTGCCAGCAGCCAAGCCGGTACTGAAGCTTTCTTT. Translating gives CASSQAGTEAFF.

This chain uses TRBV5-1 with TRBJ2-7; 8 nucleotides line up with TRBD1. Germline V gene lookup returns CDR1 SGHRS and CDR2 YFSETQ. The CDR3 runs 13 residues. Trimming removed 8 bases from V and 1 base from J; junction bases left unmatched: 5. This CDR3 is CASTTGDSYEQYF. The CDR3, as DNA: TGCGCCAGTACGACAGGGGATTCCTACGAGCAGTACTTC.

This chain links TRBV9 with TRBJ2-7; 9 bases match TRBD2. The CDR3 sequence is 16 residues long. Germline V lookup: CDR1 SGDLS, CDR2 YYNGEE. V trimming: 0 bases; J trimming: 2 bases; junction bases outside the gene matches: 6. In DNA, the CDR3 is TGTGCCAGCAGCGTAGTCGGTAGCGGGAGTCCCTACGAGCAGTACTTC. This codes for CASSVVGSGSPYEQYF.

The CDR3 nucleotides are TGTGCCAGCAGTGAGAAGGGAATTGCAGGGAGCTATGGCTACACCTTC. Protein product: CASSEKGIAGSYGYTF. The chain uses TRBV6-1 and TRBJ1-2, with D maybe TRBD1 (5 bases). The ends were cut back, 3 bases at V and 4 bases at J, with 18 bases in the middle. CDR1 and CDR2 (germline): MNHNS, SASEGT. This CDR3 region has 16 residues.

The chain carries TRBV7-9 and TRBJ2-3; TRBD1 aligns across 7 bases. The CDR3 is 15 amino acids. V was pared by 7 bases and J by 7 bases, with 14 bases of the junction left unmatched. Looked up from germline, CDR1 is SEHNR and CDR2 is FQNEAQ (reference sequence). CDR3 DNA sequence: TGTGCCAGCACGAGAACCGGGACAGATATATATACGCAGTATTTT. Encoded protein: CASTRTGTDIYTQYF.

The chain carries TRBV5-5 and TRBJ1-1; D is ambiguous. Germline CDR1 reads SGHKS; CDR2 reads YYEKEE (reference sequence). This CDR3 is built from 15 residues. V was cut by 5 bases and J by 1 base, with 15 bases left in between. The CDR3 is CASRKGRRANTEAFF. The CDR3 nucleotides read TGTGCCAGCAGAAAAGGACGGCGGGCGAACACTGAAGCTTTCTTT.

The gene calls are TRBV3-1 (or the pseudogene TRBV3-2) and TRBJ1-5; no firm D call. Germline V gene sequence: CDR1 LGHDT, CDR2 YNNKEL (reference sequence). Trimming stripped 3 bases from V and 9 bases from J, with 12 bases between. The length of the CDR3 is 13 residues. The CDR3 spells CASSHLDSGPQHF. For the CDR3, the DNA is TGTGCCAGCAGCCATCTGGACTCAGGGCCCCAGCATTTT.

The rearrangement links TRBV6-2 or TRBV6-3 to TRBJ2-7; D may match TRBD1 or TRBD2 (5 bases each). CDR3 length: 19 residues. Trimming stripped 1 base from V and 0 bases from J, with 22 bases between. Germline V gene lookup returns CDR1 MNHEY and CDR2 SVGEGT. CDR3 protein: CASSYLMASLGESSYEQYF. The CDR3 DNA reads TGTGCCAGCAGTTACTTGATGGCATCTCTGGGGGAAAGCTCCTACGAGCAGTACTTC.